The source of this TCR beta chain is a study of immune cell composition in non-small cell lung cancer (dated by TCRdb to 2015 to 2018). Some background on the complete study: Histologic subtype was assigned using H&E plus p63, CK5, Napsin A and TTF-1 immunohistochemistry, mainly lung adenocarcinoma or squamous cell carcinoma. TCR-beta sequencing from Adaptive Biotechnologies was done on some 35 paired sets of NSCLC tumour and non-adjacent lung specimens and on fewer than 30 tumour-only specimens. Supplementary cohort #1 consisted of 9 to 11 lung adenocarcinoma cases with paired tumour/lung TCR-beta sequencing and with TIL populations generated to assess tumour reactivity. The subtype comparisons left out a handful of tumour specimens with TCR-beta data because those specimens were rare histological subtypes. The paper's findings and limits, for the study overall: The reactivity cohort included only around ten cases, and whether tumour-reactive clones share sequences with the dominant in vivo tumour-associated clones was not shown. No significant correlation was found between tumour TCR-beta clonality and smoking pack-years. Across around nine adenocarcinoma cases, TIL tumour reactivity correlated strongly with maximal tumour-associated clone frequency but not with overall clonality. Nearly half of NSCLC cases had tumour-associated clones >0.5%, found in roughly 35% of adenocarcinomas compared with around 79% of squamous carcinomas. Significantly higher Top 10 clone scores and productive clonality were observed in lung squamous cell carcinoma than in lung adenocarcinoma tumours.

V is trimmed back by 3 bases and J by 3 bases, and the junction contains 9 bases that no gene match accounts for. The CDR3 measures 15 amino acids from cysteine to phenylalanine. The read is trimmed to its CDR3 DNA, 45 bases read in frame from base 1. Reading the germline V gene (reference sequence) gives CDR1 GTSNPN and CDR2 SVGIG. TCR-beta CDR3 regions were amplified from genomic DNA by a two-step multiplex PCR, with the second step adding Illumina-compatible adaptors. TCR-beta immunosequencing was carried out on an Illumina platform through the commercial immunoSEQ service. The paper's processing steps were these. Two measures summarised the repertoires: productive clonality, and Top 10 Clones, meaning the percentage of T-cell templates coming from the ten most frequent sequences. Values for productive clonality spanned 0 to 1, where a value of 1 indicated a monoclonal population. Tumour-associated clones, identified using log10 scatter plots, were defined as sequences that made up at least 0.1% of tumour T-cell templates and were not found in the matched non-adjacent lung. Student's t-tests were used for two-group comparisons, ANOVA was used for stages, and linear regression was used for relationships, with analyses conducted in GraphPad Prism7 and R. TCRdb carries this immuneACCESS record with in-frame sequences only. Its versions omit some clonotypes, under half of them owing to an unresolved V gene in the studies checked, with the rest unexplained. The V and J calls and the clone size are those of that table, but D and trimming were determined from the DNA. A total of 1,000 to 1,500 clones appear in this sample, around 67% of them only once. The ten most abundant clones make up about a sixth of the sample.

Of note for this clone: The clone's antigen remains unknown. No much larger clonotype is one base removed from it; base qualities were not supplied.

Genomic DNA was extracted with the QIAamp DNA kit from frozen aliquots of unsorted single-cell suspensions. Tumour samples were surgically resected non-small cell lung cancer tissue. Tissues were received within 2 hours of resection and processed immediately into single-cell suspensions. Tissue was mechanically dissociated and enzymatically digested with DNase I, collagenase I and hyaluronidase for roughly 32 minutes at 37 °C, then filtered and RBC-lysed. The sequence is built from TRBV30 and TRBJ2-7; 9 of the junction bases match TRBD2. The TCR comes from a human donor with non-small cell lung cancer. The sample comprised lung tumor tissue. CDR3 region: CAWSGLAGTSYEQYF. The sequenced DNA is TGTGCCTGGAGCGGGCTAGCGGGGACGAGCTACGAGCAGTACTTC.